Presented here are 26 T cell receptor beta chains from one specimen sequenced in a study of cytomegalovirus exposure and HLA in healthy donors. The study ran its PCR with 60 Vbeta and 13 Jbeta primers. Sequencing was performed with immunoSEQ multiplex PCR; in TCRdb, only in-frame clones are kept and a portion is missing. The table for this sample gives under 200,000 clones. Sequenced input: PBMCs. The origin of the receptors is a man aged 25 to 40 in good health and CMV-seronegative.

The chain joins TRBV9 to TRBJ2-1; TRBD1 matches at 9 bases. Trimming at V came to 3 bases and at J to 1 base, leaving 2 bases not matched to a gene. The germline V gene has CDR1 SGDLS and CDR2 YYNGEE. The CDR3 spans 15 residues. For the CDR3, the DNA is TGTGCCAGCAGCGGTGACAGGGGGTCCTACAATGAGCAGTTCTTC. Translated, it gives CASSGDRGSYNEQFF.

V and J are TRBV29-1 and TRBJ1-4, with D uncertain. V lost 6 bases, J lost 1 base, and 3 bases lay in between. In germline, CDR1 is SQVTM, CDR2 ANQGSEA. This CDR3 region has 11 residues. CDR3 sequence: CSVLTNEKLFF. The DNA for the CDR3 is TGCAGCGTCCTAACTAATGAAAAACTGTTTTTT.

The chain is built from TRBV5-1 and TRBJ2-1, with 11 bases matching TRBD2. This CDR3 has 16 amino acids. Germline trimming cut 4 bases from V and 7 bases from J; bases unmatched to any gene: 10. The germline gives CDR1 SGHRS, CDR2 YFSETQ. The CDR3 is CASSLLLAGADNEQFF. CDR3 nucleotide sequence: TGCGCCAGCAGCCTACTACTAGCGGGAGCTGATAATGAGCAGTTCTTC.

V is TRBV27 and J is TRBJ1-3; D gene uncertain. V was shortened by 8 bases and J by 4 bases, with 15 bases between the two germline ends. The CDR3 extends over 14 amino acids. The germline V gene encodes CDR1 MNHEY and CDR2 SMNVEV (reference sequence). CDR3 nucleotides: TGTGCCAGCCGAAGGCGGGGTCCCGGAAACACCATATATTTT. This translates into CASRRRGPGNTIYF.

The rearrangement links TRBV2 to TRBJ1-4; 10 nucleotides align to TRBD1. Germline loops: CDR1 SNHLY, CDR2 FYNNEI. The CDR3 is made up of 14 amino acids. Trimming cost V 9 bases and J 6 bases; bases outside gene matches: 7. The CDR3 DNA sequence: TGTGCCAGTGGTCGACAGGGGGCGCATGAAAAACTGTTTTTT. It yields the protein CASGRQGAHEKLFF.

The chain recombines TRBV6-5 with TRBJ1-3; no clear D. The CDR3 is 14 residues long. Germline V lookup: CDR1 MNHEY, CDR2 SVGAGI. The V and J ends lost 6 bases and 0 bases respectively, with 9 bases between them. The CDR3 sequence: CASSSGFSGNTIYF. The CDR3 DNA reads as TGTGCCAGCAGCTCGGGGTTCTCTGGAAACACCATATATTTT.

This rearrangement joins TRBV5-1 to TRBJ2-5; weak D call: TRBD1 (5 bases). Germline CDR1 and CDR2: SGHRS and YFSETQ. The CDR3 covers 16 residues. Trimming removed 4 bases at V and 1 base at J, with 17 bases between. The CDR3 loop is CASSQTSHRSQETQYF. The DNA of the CDR3 is TGCGCCAGCAGCCAGACATCCCACAGGAGCCAAGAGACCCAGTACTTC. The full variable domain, in which reference TRBV5-1 and TRBJ2-5 provide the parts outside the CDR3, is KAGVTQTPRYLIKTRGQQVTLSCSPISGHRSVSWYQQTPGQGLQFLFEYFSETQRNKGNFPGRFSGRQFSNSRSEMNVSTLELGDSALYLCASSQTSHRSQETQYFGPGTRLLVL.

Written as DNA, the CDR3 is TGTGCCAGCAGCCCGACAGGGAATTCTTACCAAGAGACCCAGTACTTC. Translating it yields CASSPTGNSYQETQYF. The chain carries TRBV7-7 and TRBJ2-5; 7 bases match TRBD1. The CDR3 is 16 amino acids. V shed 5 bases, J shed 0 bases, and the junction held 9 bases outside the gene matches. Germline V gene lookup returns CDR1 SSHAT and CDR2 FNYEAQ (reference sequence).

The J gene is TRBJ2-7, the V gene TRBV27; 14 bases are shared with TRBD2. Germline-derived CDR1 and CDR2 are MNHEY and SMNVEV (reference sequence). With 2 bases clipped from V and 3 bases from J, the junction kept 3 bases outside the gene matches. This CDR3 region has 16 residues. CDR3 amino acids: CASSLDGTSGSYEQYF. The CDR3 coding sequence is TGTGCCAGCAGTTTAGACGGGACTAGCGGGAGCTACGAGCAGTACTTC.

The genes are TRBV9 and TRBJ2-1; D possibly corresponds to TRBD2 (6 bases). V shed 0 bases and J shed 1 base, with 8 bases lying between them. Germline CDR1 is SGDLS and CDR2 is YYNGEE. This CDR3 has 15 residues. The CDR3 region has the DNA TGTGCCAGCAGCGTAGAAAGCGGGTCCTACAATGAGCAGTTCTTC. It yields the protein CASSVESGSYNEQFF.

V is TRBV4-1 and J is TRBJ2-5; 8 positions agree with TRBD1. J was trimmed by 1 base and V by 1 base; bases with no gene match: 2. The germline V gene encodes CDR1 MGHRA and CDR2 YSYEKL. The CDR3 covers 15 residues. In nucleotides, the CDR3 is TGCGCCAGCAGCCAAGGGACAGGGATCCAAGAGACCCAGTACTTC. Translating it yields CASSQGTGIQETQYF.

This chain uses TRBV27 with TRBJ1-2; TRBD1 is a possible D gene (6 bases). The CDR3 loop spans 15 amino acids. The germline V gene encodes CDR1 MNHEY and CDR2 SMNVEV (reference sequence). V was cut by 0 bases and J by 2 bases, with 10 bases left in between. Here the CDR3 DNA reads TGTGCCAGCAGTTTATCGGTAGGGGGAAACTATGGCTACACCTTC. Translation: CASSLSVGGNYGYTF.

This chain connects TRBV9 to TRBJ1-2; D is unclear. The V end lost 4 bases, the J end lost 4 bases, and 14 bases lay between the germline ends. Germline-derived CDR1 and CDR2 are SGDLS and YYNGEE. This CDR3 is built from 14 residues. The CDR3 region is CASSQTSEGYGYTF. The CDR3 nucleotides read TGTGCCAGCAGCCAAACGAGTGAGGGCTATGGCTACACCTTC.

The J gene is TRBJ1-4, the V gene TRBV19, with TRBD1 matching over 7 bases. CDR1 is LNHDA and CDR2 is SQIVND in the germline V gene (reference sequence). The CDR3 is 14 amino acids. After removal of 8 bases from V and 6 bases from J, the junction contained 9 bases not matched to a gene. CDR3 DNA sequence: TGTGCCAGTCGCACAGGGGCATTTTATGAAAAACTGTTTTTT. It encodes CASRTGAFYEKLFF. The entire variable domain, with the rest obtained from reference TRBV19 and TRBJ1-4, is as follows: DGGITQSPKYLFRKEGQNVTLSCEQNLNHDAMYWYRQDPGQGLRLIYYSQIVNDFQKGDIAEGYSVSREKKESFPLTVTSAQKNPTAFYLCASRTGAFYEKLFFGSGTQLSVL.

The J gene is TRBJ2-3, the V gene TRBV19; D might be TRBD1 (5 bases). The germline CDR1 and CDR2 sequences are LNHDA and SQIVND (reference sequence). The V end was cut by 6 bases, the J end by 6 bases, with 19 bases between. The CDR3 loop spans 15 amino acids. CDR3 loop: CASRKTVTSYDTQYF. As DNA, the CDR3 is TGTGCCAGTAGGAAGACAGTGACATCCTACGATACGCAGTATTTT.

The chain is built from TRBV7-2 and TRBJ2-1; 7 bases map to TRBD2. CDR3 size: 15 residues. Germline V gene data show CDR1 as SGHTA and CDR2 as FQGNSA. Trimming at V came to 3 bases and at J to 15 bases, leaving 17 bases not matched to a gene. The DNA for the CDR3 is TGTGCCAGCAGCTTTGATGTCAGCGGGAAACGTCGCGCGTTCTTC. This sequence encodes CASSFDVSGKRRAFF.

The genes are TRBV5-4 and TRBJ2-2, with 9 bases fitting TRBD1. There are 15 residues in the CDR3. V was clipped by 3 bases and J by 7 bases; unmatched bases: 7. The germline gives CDR1 SGHNT, CDR2 YYREEE (reference sequence). The CDR3 region is CASSSPGQGGGELFF. The CDR3 nucleotides read TGTGCCAGCAGCTCACCGGGACAGGGAGGCGGGGAGCTGTTTTTT.

The chain has TRBV27 and TRBJ2-1; TRBD2 matches 8 bases. This CDR3 has 14 amino acids. V gave up 6 bases and J gave up 0 bases; unmatched junction bases: 1. Germline CDR1 reads MNHEY; CDR2 reads SMNVEV (reference sequence). CDR3 sequence reads: CASSSGSSYNEQFF. The CDR3 DNA is TGTGCCAGCAGCAGCGGGAGCTCCTACAATGAGCAGTTCTTC.

This chain connects TRBV4-2 to TRBJ2-7; the match to TRBD2 covers 11 bases. The CDR3 length is 17 residues. The germline V gene encodes CDR1 LGHNA and CDR2 YNFKEQ. V lost 0 bases and J lost 1; bases outside the gene matches: 5. The CDR3 coding sequence is TGTGCCAGCAGCCAAGAGGTAGCGGGAGGGGGGTCCTACGAGCAGTACTTC. Residues: CASSQEVAGGGSYEQYF.

The chain has TRBV7-6 and TRBJ1-3; D remains ambiguous. The CDR3 sequence is 18 residues long. The germline gives CDR1 SGHVS, CDR2 FNYEAQ. V was trimmed by 1 base and J by 0 bases, leaving 16 bases between them. The CDR3, as DNA: TGTGCCAGCAGCTTAGGTCGAGGCGGCACTCACTCTGGAAACACCATATATTTT. Translation gives CASSLGRGGTHSGNTIYF.

The chain combines TRBV5-1 with TRBJ2-2, with TRBD1 matching over 7 bases. Germline CDR1 is SGHRS and CDR2 is YFSETQ. The V and J ends lost 2 bases and 0 bases, in that order; junction bases with no gene match: 7. The CDR3 has 17 residues. CDR3 amino acids: CASSFLQGSPNTGELFF. DNA of the CDR3: TGCGCCAGCAGCTTCCTACAGGGGTCTCCGAACACCGGGGAGCTGTTTTTT.

The chain carries TRBV9 and TRBJ2-1; 8 positions match TRBD2. The V gene's germline CDR1 is SGDLS and CDR2 YYNGEE. There are 17 residues in the CDR3. V lost 1 base, J lost 3 bases, and 9 bases stayed unmatched. Here the CDR3 reads CASSVQNSGTYYNEQFF. The CDR3 nucleotides read TGTGCCAGCAGCGTACAGAATAGCGGGACGTACTACAATGAGCAGTTCTTC.

The gene calls are TRBV10-3 and TRBJ2-3, with 15 bases lining up with TRBD2. CDR1 is ENHRY, CDR2 SYGVKD, per germline. The CDR3 length is 15 residues. V trimming: 4 bases; J trimming: 5 bases; junction bases outside the gene matches: 1. Here the CDR3 DNA reads TGTGCCATCAGTGGGACTAGCGGGGGGGAAGATACGCAGTATTTT. Its protein is CAISGTSGGEDTQYF.

The chain links TRBV9 to TRBJ2-5, with a tentative D call TRBD2 (7 bases). V was pared by 1 base and J by 5 bases, with 12 bases between. This CDR3 comprises 14 residues. Per the germline V gene, CDR1 is SGDLS and CDR2 is YYNGEE. The CDR3 DNA reads TGTGCCAGCAGCGTATGGGGGGGCGAGGAGACCCAGTACTTC. Encoded protein: CASSVWGGEETQYF. The whole variable domain, filled in from reference TRBV9 and TRBJ2-5, reads DSGVTQTPKHLITATGQRVTLRCSPRSGDLSVYWYQQSLDQGLQFLIQYYNGEERAKGNILERFSAQQFPDLHSELNLSSLELGDSALYFCASSVWGGEETQYFGPGTRLLVL.

The chain carries TRBV5-8 and TRBJ1-1; TRBD1 agrees at 7 bases. Germline CDR1 SGHTS, CDR2 YDEGEE. This CDR3 is built from 14 residues. Losses at the gene ends were 4 bases for V and 1 base for J; bases not matched to a gene: 4. Here the CDR3 DNA reads TGTGCCAGCAGCACGGGACAGACGAACACTGAAGCTTTCTTT. Translation gives CASSTGQTNTEAFF. The full variable domain, in which reference TRBV5-8 and TRBJ1-1 provide the parts outside the CDR3, is EAGVTQSPTHLIKTRGQQATLRCSPISGHTSVYWYQQALGLGLQFLLWYDEGEERNRGNFPPRFSGRQFPNYSSELNVNALELEDSALYLCASSTGQTNTEAFFGQGTRLTVV.

The V and J genes are TRBV9 and TRBJ1-5; 9 bases agree with TRBD1. Germline trimming cut 3 bases from V and 7 bases from J; bases unmatched to any gene: 8. This CDR3 contains 15 residues. Germline V lookup: CDR1 SGDLS, CDR2 YYNGEE. CDR3 protein: CASSGPGTGSQPQHF. CDR3 DNA: TGTGCCAGCAGCGGACCCGGGACAGGGTCCCAGCCCCAGCATTTT.